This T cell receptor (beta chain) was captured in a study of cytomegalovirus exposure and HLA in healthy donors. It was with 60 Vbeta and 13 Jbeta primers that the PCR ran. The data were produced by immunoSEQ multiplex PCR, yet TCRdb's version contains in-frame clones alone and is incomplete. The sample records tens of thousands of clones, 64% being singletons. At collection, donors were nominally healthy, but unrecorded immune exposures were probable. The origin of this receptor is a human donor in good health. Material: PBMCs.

The chain's CDR3 is CASSLVGDRGAQPQHF. The CDR3 DNA reads TGTGCCAGCAGCTTAGTTGGGGACAGGGGTGCTCAGCCCCAGCATTTT. The rearrangement uses TRBV7-6 and TRBJ1-5; 10 positions agree with TRBD1. This CDR3 region has 16 residues. Losses at the gene ends were 1 base for V and 6 bases for J; bases not matched to a gene: 6. Germline V gives CDR1 SGHVS, CDR2 FNYEAQ.